Following are 17 T cell receptor beta chains from one sample sequenced in a study of vaccination effects on CD4 cells after COVID-19. For these TCRs, the target antigens are not known. Prior to sequencing, the ViraFEST assay stimulated PBMC with viral peptide pools, which expanded the antigen-specific CD4+ T cells. Cultured cells yielded isolated CD4+ T cells after 10 days. Of the BNT162b2 and mRNA-1273 vaccines, participants received two doses of one or the other. Measured with immunoSEQ multiplex PCR; TCRdb has only the in-frame clones, and not every one. The repertoire includes 55,000 to 70,000 clones, 76% of them detected once, and around 0.94% sits in the top ten. The material was CD4+ T cells from PBMCs cultured with HCoV-OC43 spike peptides, obtained after COVID-19 vaccination. Subset noted: HCoV-OC43 spike overlapping peptide pool stimulation. The receptor set was obtained from a human donor who received a COVID-19 vaccine.

The rearrangement uses TRBV12-3 or TRBV12-4 and TRBJ1-1; unclear D gene. The V and J ends lost 2 bases and 4 bases respectively, with 5 bases between them. CDR3 length equals 12 residues. The CDR3 DNA sequence: TGTGCCAGCAGTTTACGGGCCACTGAAGCTTTCTTT. Translating it yields CASSLRATEAFF.

This clone was detected a few times. V is TRBV28 and J is TRBJ1-2, with 9 bases matching TRBD1. The V gene end was trimmed by 5 bases and the J gene end by 11 bases; junction bases not matched to a gene: 15. In germline, CDR1 is MDHEN, CDR2 SYDVKM. The CDR3 length is 15 residues. This chain's CDR3 is CASSTSAGTGIGYTF. The CDR3 region has the DNA TGTGCCAGCAGTACCTCAGCCGGGACAGGGATCGGGTACACCTTC.

The chain carries TRBV28 and TRBJ2-3; D is ambiguous. Trimming shortened V by 2 bases and J by 6 bases, and 9 bases separated the two germline ends. This CDR3 contains 13 residues. Germline CDR1 MDHEN, CDR2 SYDVKM. The chain's CDR3 is CASSLPPLDTQYF. The CDR3 region has the DNA TGTGCCAGCAGTTTACCTCCCCTGGATACGCAGTATTTT.

This chain uses TRBV7-9 with TRBJ2-3, with no clear D. Deletions cut 3 bases from V and 4 bases from J, with 2 bases between. The CDR3 contains 11 residues. From germline, CDR1 is SEHNR and CDR2 FQNEAQ (reference sequence). CDR3 nucleotides: TGTGCCAGCAGCTTCTCAGATACGCAGTATTTT. As protein: CASSFSDTQYF.

This clone was counted a few times. The chain has TRBV5-1 and TRBJ2-3; D might be TRBD2 (5 bases). V dropped 2 bases and J dropped 2 bases, with 12 bases sitting between them. Germline V gene data show CDR1 as SGHRS and CDR2 as YFSETQ. The CDR3 totals 15 residues. CDR3 DNA: TGCGCCAGCAGCTTAGGACTCACCCACACAGATACGCAGTATTTT. Translating it yields CASSLGLTHTDTQYF.

V gene TRBV5-1 combines with J gene TRBJ2-5, with D possibly matching TRBD2 (5 bases). Trimming pared 0 bases from V and 7 bases from J, leaving 10 bases between. CDR3 length equals 13 residues. Per the germline V gene, CDR1 is SGHRS and CDR2 is YFSETQ. CDR3 nucleotides: TGCGCCAGCAGCTTGGACAGAGAGGGGACCCAGTACTTC. This codes for CASSLDREGTQYF.

The rearrangement uses TRBV6-6 and TRBJ2-3; D may be TRBD1 or TRBD2 (5 bases each). V gave up 2 bases and J gave up 0 bases, with 6 bases separating them. CDR3 length equals 14 residues. Per germline, CDR1 MNHNY and CDR2 SVGAGI (reference sequence). Written as DNA, the CDR3 is TGTGCCAGCAGTTACGGGGACAGCACAGATACGCAGTATTTT. It encodes CASSYGDSTDTQYF.

The CDR3, as DNA: TGTGCCACCAGTGACGAGACGGGGGTCAAAGAGACCCAGTACTTC. Translating it yields CATSDETGVKETQYF. The chain recombines TRBV24-1 with TRBJ2-5, with D maybe TRBD2 (6 bases). The germline V gene encodes CDR1 KGHDR and CDR2 SFDVKD. V was shortened by 4 bases and J by 3 bases, with 14 bases between the two germline ends. The CDR3 covers 15 residues.

The chain has TRBV11-1 and TRBJ1-4; TRBD1 might be the D (5 bases). CDR3 length: 15 amino acids. Germline V gives CDR1 SGHAT, CDR2 FQDESV (reference sequence). V was shortened by 5 bases and J by 7 bases, with 17 bases between the two germline ends. As DNA, the CDR3 is TGTGCCAGCAGCATCCGGGACTTGGCGGGTGAAAAACTGTTTTTT. Protein product: CASSIRDLAGEKLFF.

This CDR3 is CASSQGVRQDSPLHF. The CDR3 nucleotides read TGTGCCAGCAGCCAGGGGGTTCGACAGGATTCACCCCTCCACTTT. The chain combines TRBV3-1 (or the pseudogene TRBV3-2) with TRBJ1-6, with D tentatively TRBD1 (6 bases). V shed 3 bases and J shed 8 bases, with 14 bases lying between them. Germline V gene sequence: CDR1 LGHDT, CDR2 YNNKEL (reference sequence). The CDR3 contains 15 residues.

Only a few counts were recorded for this clone. The genes are TRBV7-2 and TRBJ1-1; TRBD1 agrees at 7 bases. CDR1 and CDR2 (germline): SGHTA, FQGNSA. V trimming: 5 bases; J trimming: 0 bases; junction bases outside the gene matches: 9. This CDR3 has 16 amino acids. CDR3 in DNA: TGTGCCAGCAGCCGGCGGGGACAGTCCATGAACACTGAAGCTTTCTTT. It yields the protein CASSRRGQSMNTEAFF.

The genes are TRBV5-6 and TRBJ2-5; D is unresolved. In germline, CDR1 is SGHDT, CDR2 YYEEEE. The CDR3 totals 14 residues. With 0 bases removed from V and 9 bases from J, the gap between germline ends came to 15 bases. In nucleotides, the CDR3 is TGTGCCAGCAGCTTGGGGGGTGGTCAAGAAGCCCAGTACTTC. It translates to CASSLGGGQEAQYF.

This clone was seen only a few times. This chain links TRBV5-4 with TRBJ1-2; TRBD1 aligns across 7 bases. The CDR3 consists of 15 residues. V was clipped by 3 bases and J by 4 bases; unmatched bases: 9. Germline values: CDR1 SGHNT, CDR2 YYREEE (reference sequence). The CDR3 sequence: CASSSAQGEGYGYTF. The CDR3 bases are TGTGCCAGCAGCTCGGCCCAGGGGGAGGGCTATGGCTACACCTTC.

Turning to this clone: This CDR3 is also generated by other DNA sequences in the sample. The chain has TRBV18 and TRBJ1-1, with a tentative D call TRBD1 (5 bases). The CDR3 totals 14 residues. V was clipped by 2 bases and J by 2 bases, with 9 bases between them. Germline lookup yields CDR1 KGHSH and CDR2 LQKENI. The CDR3 DNA sequence: TGTGCCAGCTCACCAGACAGAATTAACACTGAAGCTTTCTTT. It yields the protein CASSPDRINTEAFF.

This clone was seen more than once but under ten times. The chain employs TRBV2 and TRBJ1-4; no clear D gene. CDR1 and CDR2 from the germline V gene are SNHLY and FYNNEI. V was shortened by 4 bases and J by 11 bases, with 8 bases between the two germline ends. The CDR3 has 11 amino acids. As DNA, the CDR3 is TGTGCCAGCAGTGGGAACCAGAAACTGTTTTTT. Translated: CASSGNQKLFF.

This clone was counted a few times. The V call is TRBV7-3, the J call TRBJ2-2; no clear D. From germline, CDR1 is SGHTA and CDR2 FQGTGA. This CDR3 is 14 amino acids long. Between the trimmed V and J ends, which lost 4 bases and 3 bases, there was a span of 9 bases. This CDR3 reads CASSSRLDTGELFF. For the CDR3, the DNA is TGTGCCAGCAGCTCGAGACTTGACACCGGGGAGCTGTTTTTT.

The CDR3 nucleotides are TGTGCCAGCAGCGTAGAGGGGACAGGGGGCACTGAAGCTTTCTTT. Residues: CASSVEGTGGTEAFF. The chain uses TRBV9 and TRBJ1-1, with TRBD1 matching over 11 bases. The germline V gene encodes CDR1 SGDLS and CDR2 YYNGEE. Trimming at V came to 0 bases and at J to 4 bases, leaving 2 bases not matched to a gene. The CDR3 sequence is 15 residues long. Looking up the rest from reference TRBV9 and TRBJ1-1 gives the full variable domain: DSGVTQTPKHLITATGQRVTLRCSPRSGDLSVYWYQQSLDQGLQFLIQYYNGEERAKGNILERFSAQQFPDLHSELNLSSLELGDSALYFCASSVEGTGGTEAFFGQGTRLTVV.